The rows below give T cell receptor beta chains drawn from one sample of a study of cytomegalovirus exposure and HLA in healthy donors. The assay was immunoSEQ multiplex PCR, and TCRdb's table has in-frame clones only and misses some. This sample has 150,000 to 200,000 clones, with roughly 88% found just once. The sequencing sample was made of PBMCs. Source of these receptors: a man between 18 and 35 years old in good health and CMV-seropositive. Each CDR3 is given with its conserved first and last residue. Fields, in order: CDR3 protein, J gene, D gene, V gene, clone size, CDR3 length. The D gene is left open where the match is weak. Only part of the rows carry a size: once, few, many, or a class if the clone is expanded.

cdr3_aa: CASSERDYNEQFF
j_call: TRBJ2-1
d_call: NA
v_call: TRBV2
clone_size: NA
cdr3_length: 13

cdr3_aa: CASSPGLAEPRSYEQYF
j_call: TRBJ2-7
d_call: TRBD2
v_call: TRBV19
clone_size: NA
cdr3_length: 17

cdr3_aa: CASSSRETGSGGETQYF
j_call: TRBJ2-5
d_call: NA
v_call: TRBV7-9
clone_size: NA
cdr3_length: 17

cdr3_aa: CSVETRMTETQYF
j_call: TRBJ2-5
d_call: NA
v_call: TRBV29-1
clone_size: NA
cdr3_length: 13

cdr3_aa: CASSSAYEQYF
j_call: TRBJ2-7
d_call: NA
v_call: TRBV27
clone_size: NA
cdr3_length: 11

cdr3_aa: CASSGGGKETQYF
j_call: TRBJ2-5
d_call: NA
v_call: TRBV25-1
clone_size: NA
cdr3_length: 13

cdr3_aa: CASSRTGDNQPQHF
j_call: TRBJ1-5
d_call: TRBD1
v_call: TRBV27
clone_size: NA
cdr3_length: 14

cdr3_aa: CASSFPRHDPYNEQFF
j_call: TRBJ2-1
d_call: NA
v_call: TRBV5-1
clone_size: NA
cdr3_length: 16

cdr3_aa: CASSLGTGSQPQHF
j_call: TRBJ1-5
d_call: TRBD1
v_call: TRBV7-2
clone_size: NA
cdr3_length: 14

cdr3_aa: CASSEGQGGFHTF
j_call: TRBJ1-2
d_call: TRBD1
v_call: TRBV6-1
clone_size: few
cdr3_length: 13

cdr3_aa: CASSEVVGATGELFF
j_call: TRBJ2-2
d_call: NA
v_call: TRBV10-2
clone_size: once
cdr3_length: 15

cdr3_aa: CASSPTGRMFVGYTF
j_call: TRBJ1-2
d_call: NA
v_call: TRBV19
clone_size: once
cdr3_length: 15

cdr3_aa: CASSLAGGSGNTIYF
j_call: TRBJ1-3
d_call: NA
v_call: TRBV5-4
clone_size: NA
cdr3_length: 15

cdr3_aa: CAWSVRSRDRGGRYEQYF
j_call: NA
d_call: TRBD1
v_call: TRBV30
clone_size: NA
cdr3_length: 18

cdr3_aa: CASSPGVATNEKLFF
j_call: TRBJ1-4
d_call: NA
v_call: TRBV7-9
clone_size: NA
cdr3_length: 15

cdr3_aa: CASSSGGVGGYTF
j_call: TRBJ1-2
d_call: NA
v_call: TRBV27
clone_size: once
cdr3_length: 13

cdr3_aa: CAISESGGGASGANVLTF
j_call: TRBJ2-6
d_call: NA
v_call: TRBV10-3
clone_size: NA
cdr3_length: 18

cdr3_aa: CASTPGQGGSEQYF
j_call: TRBJ2-7
d_call: TRBD1
v_call: TRBV6-5
clone_size: NA
cdr3_length: 14

cdr3_aa: CASKGTPRVQFF
j_call: TRBJ2-1
d_call: NA
v_call: TRBV28
clone_size: NA
cdr3_length: 12

cdr3_aa: CASSESGLKSYEQYF
j_call: TRBJ2-7
d_call: NA
v_call: TRBV10-1
clone_size: few
cdr3_length: 15

cdr3_aa: CASSSSEQYF
j_call: TRBJ2-7
d_call: NA
v_call: TRBV11-2
clone_size: NA
cdr3_length: 10

cdr3_aa: CASSEGSGGTADTQYF
j_call: TRBJ2-3
d_call: TRBD2
v_call: TRBV6-4
clone_size: NA
cdr3_length: 16

cdr3_aa: CASSTRDRLGPQETQYF
j_call: TRBJ2-5
d_call: TRBD1
v_call: TRBV19
clone_size: NA
cdr3_length: 17

cdr3_aa: CASSPLLRAVDSEQFF
j_call: TRBJ2-1
d_call: NA
v_call: TRBV21-1
clone_size: NA
cdr3_length: 16

cdr3_aa: CASSPAQALHEQYF
j_call: TRBJ2-7
d_call: NA
v_call: TRBV23-1
clone_size: few
cdr3_length: 14

cdr3_aa: CADRTGVDTEAFF
j_call: TRBJ1-1
d_call: TRBD1
v_call: TRBV2
clone_size: NA
cdr3_length: 13

cdr3_aa: CAWSGTAVTLHF
j_call: TRBJ1-6
d_call: TRBD1
v_call: TRBV30
clone_size: few
cdr3_length: 12

cdr3_aa: CASSSSPEGANEKLFF
j_call: TRBJ1-4
d_call: NA
v_call: TRBV5-1
clone_size: NA
cdr3_length: 16